This entry lists 22 T cell receptor beta chains sequenced from one sample in a study of preoperative IRX-2 immunotherapy in early breast cancer (dated by TCRdb to about 2019). Library generation was performed with the immunoSEQ multiplex PCR assay. TCRdb re-hosts the immuneACCESS table, in-frame sequences only. Its copies lack some clones; in the studies checked, an unresolved V gene accounts for under half of them, and the cause for the rest is not known. In this sample the table shows roughly 57,000 clones, approximately 94% of which occur a single time. Under 2% of the sample lies in the top ten. The label giving this sample's treatment or condition can be read as: preoperative locoregional IRX-2 cytokine immunotherapy. This sample was taken from a patient treated with IRX-2 immunotherapy. These receptors originate from a human donor with breast cancer.

The chain employs TRBV4-1 and TRBJ2-7; TRBD1 aligns across 10 bases. There are 15 residues in the CDR3. The germline CDR1 and CDR2 sequences are MGHRA and YSYEKL. Trimming cost V 3 bases and J 5 bases; bases outside gene matches: 7. In DNA form, the CDR3 reads TGCGCCAGCAGCCACCCCGGGACAGGGGTTCACGAGCAGTACTTC. Its translation: CASSHPGTGVHEQYF.

This sequence joins TRBV4-3 and TRBJ2-3, with TRBD2 identical over 9 bases. V shed 0 bases, J shed 2 bases, and the junction held 12 bases outside the gene matches. This CDR3 contains 19 residues. Germline V gene lookup returns CDR1 LGHNA and CDR2 YSLEER. The CDR3 protein is CASSQDMGAQRGATDTQYF. In DNA, the CDR3 is TGCGCCAGCAGCCAAGATATGGGGGCCCAGCGGGGGGCCACAGATACGCAGTATTTT.

The gene calls are TRBV9 and TRBJ1-2, with D tentatively TRBD1 (6 bases). Between the trimmed V and J ends, which lost 0 bases and 6 bases, there was a span of 21 bases. The CDR3 contains 17 residues. The germline CDR1 and CDR2 sequences are SGDLS and YYNGEE. The CDR3 DNA sequence: TGTGCCAGCAGCGTAGGCGGGGGCAAGGGGGAATATGATGGCTACACCTTC. It yields the protein CASSVGGGKGEYDGYTF.

The J gene is TRBJ2-5, the V gene TRBV5-6, with D possibly TRBD1 on 6 matching bases. The CDR3 has 14 amino acids. Between the trimmed V and J ends, which lost 4 bases and 3 bases, there was a span of 13 bases. Germline assignment: CDR1 SGHDT and CDR2 YYEEEE. This CDR3 reads CASSPRGTEETQYF. The CDR3 bases are TGTGCCAGCAGCCCAAGGGGGACCGAAGAGACCCAGTACTTC. Full variable domain (rest looked up from reference TRBV5-6 and TRBJ2-5): DAGVTQSPTHLIKTRGQQVTLRCSPKSGHDTVSWYQQALGQGPQFIFQYYEEEERQRGNFPDRFSGHQFPNYSSELNVNALLLGDSALYLCASSPRGTEETQYFGPGTRLLVL.

The table lists this clone with a count of one. This rearrangement joins TRBV27 to TRBJ2-5, with D unresolved. The germline V gene has CDR1 MNHEY and CDR2 SMNVEV (reference sequence). The CDR3 covers 10 residues. V was cut by 8 bases and J by 1 base, with 2 bases left in between. The CDR3 region is CASGQETQYF. For the CDR3, the DNA is TGTGCCAGCGGCCAAGAGACCCAGTACTTC.

The chain uses TRBV5-1 and TRBJ2-7; 10 bases align to TRBD2. Germline values: CDR1 SGHRS, CDR2 YFSETQ. After removal of 5 bases from V and 3 bases from J, the junction contained 8 bases not matched to a gene. The CDR3 totals 15 residues. The CDR3 reads CASRYERGGRYEQYF. Written as DNA, the CDR3 is TGCGCCAGCAGATACGAGCGGGGGGGCCGCTACGAGCAGTACTTC. The full variable domain, completed using reference TRBV5-1 and TRBJ2-7, is KAGVTQTPRYLIKTRGQQVTLSCSPISGHRSVSWYQQTPGQGLQFLFEYFSETQRNKGNFPGRFSGRQFSNSRSEMNVSTLELGDSALYLCASRYERGGRYEQYFGPGTRLTVT.

The J gene is TRBJ2-5, the V gene TRBV4-3; possible D gene TRBD2, 5 bases. The CDR3 loop spans 15 amino acids. Trimming removed 0 bases from V and 5 bases from J, with 13 bases in between. Per germline, CDR1 LGHNA and CDR2 YSLEER. CDR3 coding DNA: TGCGCCAGCAGCCAAGATAGTGCTAGCATTGAGACCCAGTACTTC. It translates to CASSQDSASIETQYF.

The chain is built from TRBV18 and TRBJ2-3; tentative D call: TRBD1 (5 bases). The V and J ends lost 2 bases and 4 bases respectively, with 7 bases between them. The CDR3 totals 13 residues. Per the germline V gene, CDR1 is KGHSH and CDR2 is LQKENI. The CDR3: CASSPRGSDTQYF. The CDR3 region has the DNA TGTGCCAGCTCACCAAGGGGATCAGATACGCAGTATTTT.

The V gene is TRBV5-1, the J gene TRBJ2-5; D perhaps matches TRBD2 (6 bases). CDR3 size: 17 residues. Germline lookup yields CDR1 SGHRS and CDR2 YFSETQ. Trimming stripped 4 bases from V and 0 bases from J, with 19 bases between. The CDR3 here is CASSPGDGPSYQETQYF. The CDR3 bases are TGCGCCAGCAGCCCGGGGGATGGACCGTCGTACCAAGAGACCCAGTACTTC.

The chain employs TRBV9 and TRBJ1-2; D uncertain. The CDR3 contains 14 residues. Germline V gene data show CDR1 as SGDLS and CDR2 as YYNGEE. Trimming left V 4 bases short and J 7 bases short, with 17 bases between. In DNA, the CDR3 is TGTGCCAGCAGCCCAAACATCGGACGCAGTGGCTACACCTTC. Translating gives CASSPNIGRSGYTF.

The chain has TRBV2 and TRBJ2-7, with D uncertain. V gave up 5 bases and J gave up 2 bases, with 4 bases separating them. The CDR3 totals 11 residues. Germline V CDR1 and CDR2: SNHLY, FYNNEI. CDR3: CASSYTYEQYF. Written as DNA, the CDR3 is TGTGCCAGCAGTTATACCTACGAGCAGTACTTC.

The chain has TRBV5-4 and TRBJ1-5; possibly TRBD1 for D (6 bases). CDR1 and CDR2 from the germline V gene are SGHNT and YYREEE (reference sequence). This CDR3 comprises 14 residues. V was shortened by 0 bases and J by 6 bases, with 10 bases between the two germline ends. The CDR3: CASSLEGEGQPQHF. The CDR3 DNA is TGTGCCAGCAGCTTGGAGGGGGAAGGTCAGCCCCAGCATTTT.

V gene TRBV9 combines with J gene TRBJ2-7; TRBD1 is a possible D gene (5 bases). V lost 4 bases to trimming and J lost 1 base, with 18 bases between them. The germline V gene encodes CDR1 SGDLS and CDR2 YYNGEE. This CDR3 region has 16 residues. The CDR3 DNA follows: TGTGCCAGCAGCTCCCACGCAGGGTCAAGATCCTACGAGCAGTACTTC. This encodes CASSSHAGSRSYEQYF.

The chain links TRBV2 to TRBJ2-3; no clear D gene. Trimming removed 6 bases at V and 4 bases at J, with 8 bases between. The length of the CDR3 is 12 residues. Germline assignment: CDR1 SNHLY and CDR2 FYNNEI. CDR3 residues: CASRDRSDTQYF. The CDR3 coding sequence is TGTGCCAGCAGGGACCGGTCAGATACGCAGTATTTT.

This chain uses TRBV7-9 with TRBJ1-6, with TRBD1 matching 8 bases. The CDR3 sequence is 14 residues long. Germline CDR1 reads SEHNR; CDR2 reads FQNEAQ (reference sequence). The trim removed 5 bases at V and 8 bases at J, leaving 5 bases unmatched. CDR3 nucleotide sequence: TGTGCCAGCAGCATGACAGGGGTGGATTCACCCCTCCACTTT. Protein: CASSMTGVDSPLHF.

This clone was observed a single time. The chain combines TRBV6-1 with TRBJ2-3; D not certain. Germline V gene sequence: CDR1 MNHNS, CDR2 SASEGT. V lost 2 bases to trimming and J lost 6 bases, with 6 bases between them. The CDR3 is made up of 12 amino acids. The chain's CDR3 is CASSEWSDTQYF. The CDR3 bases are TGTGCCAGCAGTGAATGGTCGGATACGCAGTATTTT.

The chain employs TRBV7-8 and TRBJ1-5; D gene unclear. The length of the CDR3 is 14 residues. The germline V and J ends were trimmed by 1 base and 7 bases, with 11 bases remaining between them. Per the germline V gene, CDR1 is SGHVS and CDR2 is FQNEAQ. For the CDR3, the DNA is TGTGCCAGCAGCTTAGTGGCACGTGTGCAGCCCCAGCATTTT. As protein: CASSLVARVQPQHF.

The chain links TRBV11-2 to TRBJ2-1; D not certain. The V gene's germline CDR1 is SGHAT and CDR2 FQNNGV. This CDR3 comprises 13 residues. The V gene lost 4 bases and the J gene lost 7 bases, with 11 bases spanning the gap. CDR3 sequence reads: CASSYGRFNEQFF. The CDR3 DNA sequence: TGTGCCAGCAGCTACGGACGGTTTAATGAGCAGTTCTTC.

In its sample, this clone was seen a few times. The CDR3 DNA is TGTGCCAGTAGTCCCCCAAGTACCTATGGCTACACCTTC. Translated: CASSPPSTYGYTF. This chain connects TRBV19 to TRBJ1-2; no definite D call. The CDR3 has 13 residues. Deletions cut 5 bases from V and 4 bases from J, with 11 bases between. Germline V lookup: CDR1 LNHDA, CDR2 SQIVND (reference sequence).

This chain connects TRBV2 to TRBJ2-5; D is perhaps TRBD2 (7 bases). V lost 1 base, J lost 2 bases, and 11 bases lay in between. Germline assignment: CDR1 SNHLY and CDR2 FYNNEI. The CDR3 sequence is 15 residues long. The DNA for the CDR3 is TGTGCCAGCAGTGAAGGAGCGGGGACACAAGAGACCCAGTACTTC. Translating it yields CASSEGAGTQETQYF. Based on the CDR3 plus reference TRBV2 and TRBJ2-5, the full variable domain is EPEVTQTPSHQVTQMGQEVILRCVPISNHLYFYWYRQILGQKVEFLVSFYNNEISEKSEIFDDQFSVERPDGSNFTLKIRSTKLEDSAMYFCASSEGAGTQETQYFGPGTRLLVL.

This clone was recorded only once. The chain combines TRBV9 with TRBJ1-3; D unresolved. The germline gives CDR1 SGDLS, CDR2 YYNGEE. This CDR3 contains 15 residues. V was clipped by 0 bases and J by 4 bases, with 11 bases between them. The CDR3 DNA reads TGTGCCAGCAGCGTAGCCCACGAAGGAGGAAACACCATATATTTT. Translating gives CASSVAHEGGNTIYF.

The chain joins TRBV2 to TRBJ1-1, with 7 positions matching TRBD1. Germline V gene sequence: CDR1 SNHLY, CDR2 FYNNEI. The CDR3 is 14 amino acids. J was trimmed by 5 bases and V by 4 bases; bases with no gene match: 7. This CDR3 is CASSVRGGPTEAFF. The CDR3 bases are TGTGCCAGCAGTGTCAGGGGGGGACCGACTGAAGCTTTCTTT.